One and the same sample provided the 30 T cell receptor beta chains below, sequenced in a study of blood T cell repertoires in COVID-19. Method: immunoSEQ multiplex PCR; TCRdb's copy keeps in-frame clones and lacks some. Of about 210,000 clones detected, approximately 83% appear once; the ten largest clones hold 3% to 4.5%. Sequencing was carried out using PBMCs or T cells enriched from blood (not recorded which). Receptors were obtained from a woman between 40 and 50 years old with acute COVID-19.

V gene TRBV5-6 combines with J gene TRBJ2-7, with TRBD2 identical over 7 bases. Losses at the gene ends were 4 bases for V and 2 bases for J; bases not matched to a gene: 18. The CDR3 has 18 amino acids. The germline V gene encodes CDR1 SGHDT and CDR2 YYEEEE. The CDR3 DNA reads as TGTGCCAGCAGCCTCGCTAGCGGCCTTACCCGGGCTACCTACGAGCAGTACTTC. The encoded protein is CASSLASGLTRATYEQYF. The whole variable domain, remainder taken from reference TRBV5-6 and TRBJ2-7, is DAGVTQSPTHLIKTRGQQVTLRCSPKSGHDTVSWYQQALGQGPQFIFQYYEEEERQRGNFPDRFSGHQFPNYSSELNVNALLLGDSALYLCASSLASGLTRATYEQYFGPGTRLTVT.

This chain links TRBV27 with TRBJ2-1; 14 bases map to TRBD2. J lost 0 bases, V lost 6 bases, and 10 bases had no gene match. The germline CDR1 and CDR2 sequences are MNHEY and SMNVEV (reference sequence). The CDR3 spans 19 residues. The CDR3 is CASRARGLAGAFSYNEQFF. In nucleotides, the CDR3 is TGTGCCAGCAGGGCCCGGGGACTAGCGGGGGCGTTCTCCTACAATGAGCAGTTCTTC.

The chain's CDR3 is CASSQSGSFNSPLHF. In DNA form, the CDR3 reads TGCGCCAGCAGTCAATCGGGCAGCTTTAATTCACCCCTCCACTTT. This rearrangement joins TRBV23-1 to TRBJ1-6; D gene unclear. TRBV23-1 is known as an ORF, though its function is uncertain. The ends were cut back, 0 bases at V and 6 bases at J, with 9 bases in the middle. The length of the CDR3 is 15 residues.

This chain connects TRBV19 to TRBJ1-2; the D is unclear. Germline-derived CDR1 and CDR2 are LNHDA and SQIVND (reference sequence). The V end lost 6 bases, the J end lost 8 bases, and 13 bases lay between the germline ends. The CDR3 has 12 residues. The CDR3 nucleotides read TGTGCCAGTAGATCCGGACTGGGAGGCTACACCTTC. As protein: CASRSGLGGYTF.

The chain combines TRBV19 with TRBJ1-2, with 7 positions matching TRBD1. Per the germline V gene, CDR1 is LNHDA and CDR2 is SQIVND (reference sequence). V lost 6 bases and J lost 0; bases outside the gene matches: 7. This CDR3 has 15 amino acids. The CDR3 region has the DNA TGTGCCAGTAGCGCTCAGGGGGAAGCTAACTATGGCTACACCTTC. As protein: CASSAQGEANYGYTF.

This chain joins TRBV5-4 and TRBJ2-7; 10 nucleotides align to TRBD2. After removal of 5 bases from V and 2 bases from J, the junction contained 7 bases not matched to a gene. The CDR3 is 15 residues long. Germline loops: CDR1 SGHNT, CDR2 YYREEE (reference sequence). The CDR3 loop is CASRDTAGGPYEQYF. For the CDR3, the DNA is TGTGCCAGCAGAGATACAGCGGGAGGGCCCTACGAGCAGTACTTC.

The chain recombines TRBV7-2 with TRBJ2-3, with TRBD2 matching 10 bases. Looked up from germline, CDR1 is SGHTA and CDR2 is FQGNSA. The CDR3 runs to 15 residues. The V gene end was trimmed by 6 bases and the J gene end by 6 bases; junction bases not matched to a gene: 9. The CDR3 spells CASRKAGGPGDTQYF. CDR3 in DNA: TGTGCCAGCAGAAAAGCGGGAGGGCCGGGTGATACGCAGTATTTT. Full variable domain (remainder filled in from reference TRBV7-2 and TRBJ2-3): GAGVSQSPSNKVTEKGKDVELRCDPISGHTALYWYRQSLGQGLEFLIYFQGNSAPDKSGLPSDRFSAERTGGSVSTLTIQRTQQEDSAVYLCASRKAGGPGDTQYFGPGTRLTVL.

A single count supports this clone. The genes are TRBV19 and TRBJ1-1; no clear D gene. V shed 2 bases and J shed 2 bases, with 9 bases lying between them. The CDR3 is made up of 14 amino acids. CDR1 LNHDA and CDR2 SQIVND come from the germline V gene (reference sequence). The CDR3 nucleotides are TGTGCCAGTAGTATATCTGAGGGAAACACTGAAGCTTTCTTT. Encoded protein: CASSISEGNTEAFF.

This chain links TRBV3-1 (or the pseudogene TRBV3-2) with TRBJ2-6, with TRBD1 matching over 8 bases. Germline CDR1 is LGHDT and CDR2 is YNNKEL (reference sequence). Germline trimming cut 2 bases from V and 3 bases from J; bases unmatched to any gene: 3. CDR3 length equals 16 residues. The chain's CDR3 is CASSQKTGGGANVLTF. The CDR3 DNA is TGTGCCAGCAGCCAAAAAACAGGGGGTGGGGCCAACGTCCTGACTTTC.

V usage is TRBV14 and J usage is TRBJ2-4; TRBD1 might be the D (6 bases). The V and J ends lost 0 bases and 2 bases respectively, with 11 bases between them. This CDR3 has 16 residues. Germline loops: CDR1 SGHDN, CDR2 FVKESK. The CDR3 loop is CASSQENRVSKNIQYF. CDR3 bases: TGTGCCAGCAGCCAAGAAAACAGGGTTTCCAAAAACATTCAGTACTTC.

The chain joins TRBV15 to TRBJ1-5; a possible D gene is TRBD1 (6 bases). The CDR3 runs 16 residues. Germline V CDR1 and CDR2: LNHNV, YYDKDF (reference sequence). Trimming pared 0 bases from V and 0 bases from J, leaving 9 bases between. The CDR3 nucleotides read TGTGCCACCAGCAGAGATAGGACAGTTAGCAATCAGCCCCAGCATTTT. It is translated as CATSRDRTVSNQPQHF.

V and J are TRBV6-2 or TRBV6-3 and TRBJ2-2; no reliable D call. The CDR3 consists of 16 residues. Per the germline V gene, CDR1 is MNHEY and CDR2 is SVGEGT. Trimming left V 0 bases short and J 0 bases short, with 8 bases between. This chain's CDR3 is CASSYSGRTNTGELFF. CDR3 sequence (DNA): TGTGCCAGCAGTTACTCAGGCAGGACGAACACCGGGGAGCTGTTTTTT.

The chain carries TRBV11-2 and TRBJ1-5; no definite D call. The germline V gene has CDR1 SGHAT and CDR2 FQNNGV. The CDR3 spans 13 residues. Deletions cut 5 bases from V and 4 bases from J, with 9 bases between. CDR3 coding DNA: TGTGCCAGCAGCCTTCGTCTTAATCAGCCCCAGCATTTT. Translating gives CASSLRLNQPQHF.

This rearrangement joins TRBV5-3 to TRBJ2-2; D may be TRBD2 (6 bases). TRBV5-3 is placed among ORFs of uncertain function. The germline V and J ends were trimmed by 4 bases and 5 bases, with 27 bases remaining between them. The CDR3 runs to 19 residues. CDR3 amino acids: CARSPEGQGCLVGTGELFF. The CDR3 nucleotides are TGTGCCAGAAGCCCGGAGGGTCAGGGTTGTCTCGTAGGTACCGGGGAGCTGTTTTTT.

This sequence joins TRBV7-9 and TRBJ1-2; the D is unclear. Trimming cost V 3 bases and J 3 bases, with 8 bases left between them. The germline CDR1 and CDR2 sequences are SEHNR and FQNEAQ (reference sequence). The CDR3 extends over 13 amino acids. The CDR3 sequence is CASSLWLDYGYTF. CDR3 sequence (DNA): TGTGCCAGCAGCTTGTGGCTAGACTATGGCTACACCTTC. Full variable domain (rest looked up from reference TRBV7-9 and TRBJ1-2): DTGVSQNPRHKITKRGQNVTFRCDPISEHNRLYWYRQTLGQGPEFLTYFQNEAQLEKSRLLSDRFSAERPKGSFSTLEIQRTEQGDSAMYLCASSLWLDYGYTFGSGTRLTVV.

The genes are TRBV28 and TRBJ2-3, with 14 positions matching TRBD2. The CDR3 is 15 amino acids. Germline CDR1 is MDHEN and CDR2 is SYDVKM. Germline trimming cut 2 bases from V and 10 bases from J; bases unmatched to any gene: 5. CDR3 coding DNA: TGTGCCAGCAGTTTAGGGACTAGCGGGAGTAGGGCGCAGTATTTT. This sequence encodes CASSLGTSGSRAQYF.

This clone was observed once. The gene calls are TRBV28 and TRBJ1-3; D is possibly TRBD1 (6 bases). V was shortened by 6 bases and J by 4 bases, with 16 bases between the two germline ends. Germline values: CDR1 MDHEN, CDR2 SYDVKM. The CDR3 is 15 amino acids. Here the CDR3 reads CASSPRGASGNTIYF. CDR3 DNA: TGTGCCAGCAGCCCACGGGGGGCTTCAGGAAACACCATATATTTT.

V is TRBV15 and J is TRBJ2-7; 7 nucleotides agree with TRBD1. J gave up 3 bases and V 3 bases, and 5 bases lay outside the gene matches. Germline CDR1 and CDR2: LNHNV and YYDKDF (reference sequence). CDR3 size: 14 residues. The CDR3: CATSSYGQVYEQYF. Written as DNA, the CDR3 is TGTGCCACCAGCAGCTACGGACAGGTCTACGAGCAGTACTTC.

The chain is built from TRBV18 and TRBJ2-5; D is undetermined. CDR1 KGHSH and CDR2 LQKENI come from the germline V gene. The ends were cut back, 5 bases at V and 0 bases at J, with 7 bases in the middle. CDR3 length: 13 residues. This CDR3 reads CASSSQNQETQYF. The CDR3 DNA reads TGTGCCAGCTCATCCCAAAACCAAGAGACCCAGTACTTC.

This clone was seen more than once but under ten times. The chain carries TRBV6-1 and TRBJ1-3; TRBD1 matches 7 bases. This CDR3 contains 15 residues. Unmatched junction bases numbered 2, after V lost 1 base and J lost 2 bases. From germline, CDR1 is MNHNS and CDR2 SASEGT. The CDR3 DNA is TGTGCCAGCAGTGAAGAGGGGGCCGCTGGAAACACCATATATTTT. The encoded protein is CASSEEGAAGNTIYF.

The chain has TRBV6-5 and TRBJ2-2, with TRBD1 matching over 10 bases. The germline V gene encodes CDR1 MNHEY and CDR2 SVGAGI. The CDR3 is 16 residues long. Losses at the gene ends were 1 base for V and 4 bases for J; bases not matched to a gene: 3. The CDR3 here is CASSYWTGGGTGELFF. The CDR3 DNA is TGTGCCAGCAGTTACTGGACAGGGGGTGGCACCGGGGAGCTGTTTTTT.

The chain recombines TRBV28 with TRBJ2-7; 7 bases fit TRBD2. The CDR3 runs 13 residues. Germline CDR1 reads MDHEN; CDR2 reads SYDVKM. J gave up 11 bases and V 1 base, and 8 bases lay outside the gene matches. The CDR3 loop reads CASSLFASGFEYF. The CDR3 DNA sequence: TGTGCCAGCAGTTTATTTGCTAGCGGATTTGAGTACTTC.

The chain employs TRBV27 and TRBJ2-6; D call uncertain. Deletions cut 6 bases from V and 3 bases from J, with 12 bases between. This CDR3 has 15 amino acids. Germline CDR1 MNHEY, CDR2 SMNVEV (reference sequence). CDR3 in amino acids: CASSRDIDGANVLTF. The CDR3 coding sequence is TGTGCCAGCAGCCGAGACATCGATGGGGCCAACGTCCTGACTTTC.

The chain joins TRBV6-5 to TRBJ2-5, with D maybe TRBD2 (6 bases). This CDR3 region has 13 residues. V shed 6 bases and J shed 3 bases, with 11 bases lying between them. From germline, CDR1 is MNHEY and CDR2 SVGAGI. Here the CDR3 reads CASSPGTEETQYF. DNA for the CDR3: TGTGCCAGCAGCCCAGGGACTGAAGAGACCCAGTACTTC.

The chain links TRBV7-9 to TRBJ2-1; D is unresolved. CDR1 SEHNR and CDR2 FQNEAQ come from the germline V gene (reference sequence). V was cut by 4 bases and J by 10 bases, with 8 bases left in between. CDR3 size: 11 residues. Here the CDR3 reads CASSSRLEQFF. The CDR3, as DNA: TGTGCCAGCAGCTCCAGGCTGGAGCAGTTCTTC.

The V gene is TRBV29-1, the J gene TRBJ1-2; TRBD1 might be the D (6 bases). The germline CDR1 and CDR2 sequences are SQVTM and ANQGSEA. This CDR3 region has 11 residues. V lost 6 bases, J lost 8 bases, and 13 bases lay in between. In DNA form, the CDR3 reads TGCAGCGTGCCCCATCAGGGGGGCTACACCTTC. This gives the protein CSVPHQGGYTF.

The genes are TRBV27 and TRBJ2-1; D is unclear. Per the germline V gene, CDR1 is MNHEY and CDR2 is SMNVEV (reference sequence). Trimming left V 6 bases short and J 7 bases short, with 13 bases between. The CDR3 is 13 residues long. This chain's CDR3 is CASSYNSGNEQFF. In DNA, the CDR3 is TGTGCCAGCAGCTACAACTCAGGTAATGAGCAGTTCTTC.

The rearrangement links TRBV5-1 to TRBJ2-3; 8 bases line up with TRBD1. This CDR3 region has 15 residues. Germline-derived CDR1 and CDR2 are SGHRS and YFSETQ. The J segment lost 1 base and the V segment lost 1 base, leaving 2 bases of the junction unmatched. In DNA, the CDR3 is TGCGCCAGCAGCTTGCAGGGGGCGGGCACAGATACGCAGTATTTT. Translation: CASSLQGAGTDTQYF.

The chain uses TRBV2 and TRBJ2-7, with TRBD1 matching 7 bases. CDR3 size: 13 residues. The V gene's germline CDR1 is SNHLY and CDR2 FYNNEI. The J segment lost 1 base and the V segment lost 8 bases, leaving 5 bases of the junction unmatched. The CDR3 DNA is TGTGCCAGCTGGGTGACAGGGTCCTACGAGCAGTACTTC. Translating it yields CASWVTGSYEQYF.

V gene TRBV2 combines with J gene TRBJ1-2; 9 bases align to TRBD1. With 6 bases clipped from V and 5 bases from J, the junction kept 10 bases outside the gene matches. This CDR3 is built from 15 residues. The germline V gene encodes CDR1 SNHLY and CDR2 FYNNEI. The CDR3 DNA follows: TGTGCCAGCAGGCAACGGGACAGGGCCCCGTATGGCTACACCTTC. Translating gives CASRQRDRAPYGYTF.